The T cell receptor beta chain under discussion was sequenced for a study of read filtering for tumor transcriptome and immune sequencing. Molecular barcoded adaptors covering alpha/delta and beta/gamma chains were used on around 370 ng RNA. MiXCR, run by TCRdb on the reads, gives a single entry per CDR3 protein. This sample has 48,000 or so distinct CDR3 sequences, with roughly a fifth found just once. Sampling of bone marrow took place during active disease in every patient. This clonotype occurred many times. The CDR3 has 15 amino acids. The V and J ends lost 1 base and 7 bases respectively, with 16 bases between them. Germline CDR1 reads SQVTM; CDR2 reads ANQGSEA.

The receptor was isolated from a donor older than 35 with multiple myeloma. The chain joins TRBV29-1 to TRBJ2-2; D is undetermined. The sample taken for sequencing was a population of CD138-negative cells sorted from bone marrow. In DNA form, the CDR3 reads TGCAGCGTTGAAGTCGCGCCTGGTGGGCGCGGGGAGCTGTTTTTT. Its translation: CSVEVAPGGRGELFF.